This is a list of T cell receptor beta chains from one sample in a study of T cell responses to AZD1222 COVID-19 vaccine. Produced via immunoSEQ multiplex PCR; TCRdb's table is partial and in-frame only. The sample holds more than 140,000 clones, 88% seen once. The starting material was peripheral blood, obtained on day 0 of AZD1222 vaccination. Receptors were obtained from an adult in good health. Both conserved end residues are part of each CDR3. A D gene is named only where the DNA matches it firmly. Clone size appears in some rows only: once, few, many, or a class for an expanded clone.

V gene,clone size,J gene,D gene,CDR3 protein,CDR3 DNA
TRBV18,NA,TRBJ2-2,NA,CASSQSTGFTGELFF,TGTGCCAGCTCCCAATCGACAGGCTTCACCGGGGAGCTGTTTTTT
TRBV11-1,NA,TRBJ2-3,TRBD2,CASSPLLAGVADTQYF,TGTGCCAGCAGCCCGCTTCTAGCGGGAGTGGCAGATACGCAGTATTTT
TRBV7-2,NA,TRBJ1-5,NA,CASSLAFNQPQHF,TGTGCCAGCAGCTTAGCCTTTAATCAGCCCCAGCATTTT
TRBV19,NA,TRBJ1-5,NA,CASSDYLLGQPQHF,TGTGCCAGTAGTGATTACCTACTAGGTCAGCCCCAGCATTTT
TRBV10-3,NA,TRBJ1-5,NA,CAISEFSLQPQHF,TGTGCCATCAGTGAGTTTAGCCTACAGCCCCAGCATTTT
TRBV7-2,NA,TRBJ1-6,NA,CASSLDSPLHF,TGTGCCAGCAGCTTAGATTCACCCCTCCACTTT
TRBV4-2,NA,TRBJ2-1,TRBD2,CASSPQLGLAGSQLSPREQFF,TGTGCCAGCAGCCCCCAACTGGGACTAGCGGGCAGCCAATTGAGCCCCAGGGAGCAGTTCTTC
TRBV28,NA,TRBJ1-2,NA,CASRVGVGYTF,TGTGCCAGCAGGGTCGGTGTTGGCTACACCTTC
TRBV27,once,TRBJ2-1,NA,CASSRWLAIQNEQFF,TGTGCCAGCAGTCGGTGGCTAGCGATACAGAATGAGCAGTTCTTC
TRBV4-2,NA,TRBJ1-2,NA,CASSQGTSTNYGYTF,TGTGCCAGCAGCCAAGGGACAAGTACTAACTATGGCTACACCTTC
TRBV19,NA,TRBJ1-2,TRBD1,CASSSNRGLEGYTF,TGTGCCAGTAGTTCCAACAGGGGGCTGGAGGGCTACACCTTC
TRBV7-2,NA,TRBJ2-5,NA,CASSLWGGAGQETQYF,TGTGCCAGCAGCTTATGGGGCGGGGCGGGGCAAGAGACCCAGTACTTC
TRBV6-5,NA,TRBJ1-1,NA,CASRRQMNTEAFF,TGTGCCAGCAGACGGCAGATGAACACTGAAGCTTTCTTT
TRBV24-1,NA,TRBJ1-4,NA,CATSDPGSSNEKLFF,TGTGCCACCAGTGACCCCGGCAGCTCTAATGAAAAACTGTTTTTT
TRBV11-1,NA,TRBJ1-1,NA,CASSSTRNTEAFF,TGTGCCAGCAGCTCAACTAGGAACACTGAAGCTTTCTTT
TRBV4-3,NA,TRBJ2-3,TRBD2,CASSQDGPTAGVVKDTQYF,TGCGCCAGCAGCCAAGATGGGCCTACGGCGGGAGTAGTCAAAGATACGCAGTATTTT
TRBV12-3/TRBV12-4,many,TRBJ1-1,NA,CASTPYEAFF,TGTGCCAGCACCCCATATGAAGCTTTCTTT
TRBV11-2,NA,TRBJ2-7,NA,CASSSSSSKYF,TGTGCCAGCAGCTCAAGCTCCTCTAAGTACTTC
TRBV5-8,NA,TRBJ1-2,TRBD1,CASSWDSRGYTF,TGTGCCAGCAGCTGGGACAGTAGGGGCTACACCTTC
TRBV2,NA,TRBJ2-2,TRBD2,CASRGGLRPTSGRDGELFF,TGTGCCAGCAGAGGGGGACTTCGTCCGACTAGCGGGAGGGACGGGGAGCTGTTTTTT
TRBV6-1,NA,TRBJ2-7,TRBD1,CASSSTGANSWQYF,TGTGCCAGCAGTTCGACAGGGGCCAACAGTTGGCAGTACTTC
TRBV18,NA,TRBJ2-7,TRBD1,CASSPGTGARYEQYF,TGTGCCAGCTCACCCGGGACAGGGGCTCGGTACGAGCAGTACTTC
TRBV30,NA,TRBJ2-7,TRBD1,CAWKTGMNRDRVSEQYF,TGTGCCTGGAAAACCGGGATGAACCGGGACAGGGTATCCGAGCAGTACTTC
TRBV3-1/TRBV3-2,NA,TRBJ1-2,NA,CASRQVGGLYGYTF,TGTGCCAGCAGGCAAGTGGGGGGACTCTATGGCTACACCTTC
TRBV30,NA,TRBJ1-2,NA,CAWRQSLNYGYTF,TGTGCCTGGCGACAGAGCCTTAACTATGGCTACACCTTC
TRBV7-2,once,TRBJ1-1,NA,CASRSGGRLNTEAFF,TGTGCCAGCAGATCAGGCGGGCGGTTGAACACTGAAGCTTTCTTT
TRBV7-6,NA,TRBJ1-6,NA,CASSLDSGVGNSPLHF,TGTGCCAGCAGCTTAGACTCAGGGGTAGGGAATTCACCCCTCCACTTT
TRBV19,few,TRBJ2-1,TRBD1,CASSIVTGGYNEQFF,TGTGCCAGTAGTATAGTCACAGGGGGATACAATGAGCAGTTCTTC
TRBV24-1,NA,TRBJ2-1,TRBD2,CATSSAGGAEQFF,TGTGCCACCAGTAGTGCGGGGGGGGCTGAGCAGTTCTTC
TRBV9,NA,TRBJ2-1,NA,CASSVGGEQFF,TGTGCCAGCAGCGTCGGCGGGGAGCAGTTCTTC
TRBV4-1,few,TRBJ2-2,NA,CASSQDGANTGELFF,TGCGCCAGCAGCCAAGATGGGGCTAACACCGGGGAGCTGTTTTTT
TRBV19,NA,TRBJ1-2,TRBD1,CASSLGGGGNYGYTF,TGTGCCAGTAGTCTCGGCGGAGGGGGCAACTATGGCTACACCTTC
TRBV3-1/TRBV3-2,NA,TRBJ1-2,NA,CASSQGPYGYTF,TGTGCCAGCAGCCAAGGACCTTATGGCTACACCTTC
TRBV19,NA,TRBJ1-1,TRBD1,CASIPGRAQGPQQAFF,TGTGCCAGCATACCCGGCAGGGCACAGGGGCCTCAACAAGCTTTCTTT
TRBV29-1,once,TRBJ1-2,NA,CSGVGANYGYTF,TGCAGCGGGGTGGGGGCGAACTATGGCTACACCTTC
TRBV2,NA,TRBJ2-4,NA,CASGSRALGGKNIQYF,TGTGCCAGCGGTTCACGGGCTTTGGGTGGCAAAAACATTCAGTACTTC